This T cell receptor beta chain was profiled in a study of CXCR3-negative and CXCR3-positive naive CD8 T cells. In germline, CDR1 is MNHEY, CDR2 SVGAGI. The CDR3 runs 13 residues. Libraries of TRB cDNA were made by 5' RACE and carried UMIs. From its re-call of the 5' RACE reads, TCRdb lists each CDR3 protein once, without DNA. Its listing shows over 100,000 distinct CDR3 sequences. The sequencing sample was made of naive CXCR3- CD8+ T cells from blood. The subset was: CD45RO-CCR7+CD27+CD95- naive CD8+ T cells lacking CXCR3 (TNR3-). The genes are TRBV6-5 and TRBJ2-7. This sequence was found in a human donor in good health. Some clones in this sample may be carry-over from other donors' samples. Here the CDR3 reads CASSSAFRIEQYF.